This passage covers 3 T cell receptor beta chains from one sample sequenced in a study of T cells in women clearing cervical HPV infection. Clones were sequenced by immunoSEQ multiplex PCR, and TCRdb holds only the in-frame ones, with some missing. The sample table sets out 22,000 or so clones. Sequencing used blood buffy coat. The receptors were gathered from a woman aged 18 to 75 with a cervical HPV16 infection that either progressed to CIN3+ or cleared (not recorded which).

This clone registers medium-sized by frequency. CDR3 DNA (partial): TGTGCCAGTAGTATTGCAGGTACGAGGGCCTACAATGAG. This encodes CASSIAGTRAYNE. The full CDR3 reads CASSIAGTRAYNEQFF. The gene calls are TRBV19 and TRBJ2-1, with D possibly matching TRBD2 (5 bases). The observed sequence ends 3 residues before the CDR3 terminus, with the missing tail filled in from the germline J gene. The CDR3 is made up of 16 amino acids. With 3 bases removed from V and 2 bases from J, the gap between germline ends came to 14 bases. CDR1 LNHDA and CDR2 SQIVND come from the germline V gene (reference sequence).

About this clone itself: The read terminates 3 residues ahead of where the CDR3 ends, so the germline J gene completes it. V and J are TRBV7-9 and TRBJ2-1, with 8 bases that match TRBD2. The V segment lost 5 bases and the J segment 2 bases; nucleotides outside the gene matches: 5. CDR3 length equals 15 residues. Looked up from germline, CDR1 is SEHNR and CDR2 is FQNEAQ (reference sequence). The CDR3 reads CASSRRGGTYNEQFF. CDR3 bases read: TGTGCCAGCAGCAGACGCGGGGGGACCTACAATGAG.

Turning to this clone: The read halts 3 residues ahead of the CDR3 end, with the missing end drawn from the germline J gene. This chain uses TRBV20-1 with TRBJ1-1; tentatively, D is TRBD1 (5 bases). The CDR3 has 12 residues. Trimming cost V 4 bases and J 4 bases, with 10 bases left between them. Germline CDR1 is DFQATT and CDR2 is SNEGSKA (reference sequence). The part of the CDR3 DNA that was read is TGCAGTGCTAAAACAGGAAGCACTGAA. Its protein is CSAKTGSTE. The CDR3 as a whole reads CSAKTGSTEAFF.